This T cell receptor beta chain stems from a study of shared clonotypes between healthy human individuals. Study results and limitations: Among donors, clonotype sharing was expected to be affected by sequencing depth. Specimens sampled were limited to blood, with tissue repertoires likely differing.

The CDR3 is 14 residues long. The V gene end was trimmed by 5 bases and the J gene end by 3 bases; junction bases not matched to a gene: 8. Germline lookup yields CDR1 SGHTS and CDR2 YDEGEE. Assay execution took place at the deep level. In the original analysis: ImmunoSEQ output lacked quality scores and full-length reads, limiting matched filtering. Data came from immunoSEQ multiplex PCR; TCRdb stores just in-frame clones and leaves some out. V, J and clone size derive from that table, while D and trimming were established from the DNA sequence. This table has some 700,000 clones, roughly 91% appearing once. Only one count was recorded for this clone. Its antigen is not identified.

This rearrangement joins TRBV5-8 to TRBJ2-7; 7 nucleotides line up with TRBD2. The clonotype was recovered from a young man in good health. Some clones in this sample may be carry-over from other donors' samples. The sequenced material came from memory CD8+ T cells from PBMCs. Subset meaning: CD45RO+ cells pooled with CCR7-negative TemRA cells. Here the CDR3 reads CASRKGTTNYEQYF. The CDR3 coding sequence is TGTGCCAGCAGAAAGGGGACTACCAACTACGAGCAGTACTTC.